This TCR beta chain was recovered during a study of memory CD4+ T cells and cytomegalovirus serostatus (dated by TCRdb to between 2019 and 2020). Regarding the complete study: The roughly 33 healthy Belgian adults in the cohort included 9 who were CMV seropositive and 24 who were CMV seronegative. CD4+ memory TCRbeta repertoires of a Belgian cohort with known cytomegalovirus serostatus were sequenced in order to replicate a published TCR-based CMV serostatus classifier. The paper as a whole reports these results and caveats: On the Belgian cohort, the classifier built on the original framework reached a median bootstrapped AUC of about 0.95, with a 95% CI of 0.76-1.00. Among the 150 to 200 previously reported CMV-associated TCRbeta sequences, 67 showed up in the CD4+ memory repertoires, with each one found in between one and five individuals. The results were interpreted as suggesting that the CMV-associated TCR signature is mostly present in the CD4+ memory repertoire. CMV serostatus prediction reached a median bootstrapped AUC of about 0.96 with the original framework and just under 0.92 with a US-trained random forest. Unlike the original study, which covered naive and memory CD4+ and CD8+ populations, the Belgian study sequenced only CD4+CD45RO+ memory cells.

The Quick-DNA Microprep Kit was used to extract genomic DNA from the sorted cells. Amplification of TCRbeta DNA was done with the immunoSEQ hsTCRbeta kit, following the protocol from the manufacturer. An Illumina MiSeq instrument was used to sequence the TCRbeta libraries. The study's processing was this. Following removal of out-of-frame sequences, some 2,200,000 distinct TCRbeta sequences were retained, with an average of around 67,000 per individual. Two values were used to score each individual: the count of 150 to 200 previously reported CMV-associated TCRbeta sequences and the total count of productive distinct TCRbeta sequences. A beta-binomial model was reimplemented in Python, and random forests from scikit-learn, run with default parameters, were trained on data from the US cohort. Classifier performance on the Belgian cohort was summarized as median AUC with percentile confidence intervals calculated over 10,000 bootstrap iterations. The clones in this table, taken by TCRdb from immuneACCESS, are in-frame only. Not every clone is retained; where verified, under half of the shortfall comes from an unresolved V gene, and the cause of the rest is unknown. V and J calls and clone size are copied from that table; D and trimming were computed from the DNA. The sample data list around 60,000 clones, and 77% of these were observed just once. 0.88% of the sample is held by the ten biggest clonotypes.

A FACSAria II was used to sort memory CD4+ T cells, defined as single viable CD3+CD4+CD8-CD45RO+ cells. CMV serostatus was determined with a Roche Elecsys assay detecting serum IgG against CMV pp150, pp28, p38 and p52. After thawing, total CD4+ T cells were enriched by positive selection with CD4 magnetic microbeads. The samples came from a different study that was designed specifically to examine the CD4+ T cell memory repertoire. Peripheral blood mononuclear cells were isolated and cryopreserved according to standard operating procedures, and serum was kept at -80 degrees C. The staining relied on CD3-PerCP (BW264/56), CD4-APC (RPA-T4), CD45RO-PE (UCHT1) and CD8-Pacific Orange (3B5) antibodies, and Sytox blue was used to exclude non-viable cells. On this clone: This receptor's antigen is unknown. There are no base qualities to consult, and no much larger clone falls within one base.

V gives up 4 bases and J gives up 4 bases, and the segment between their germline ends measures 13 bases. From a lookup of the germline V gene (reference sequence), CDR1 and CDR2 are MNHEY and SMNVEV. From the cysteine up to the phenylalanine, the CDR3 has a length of 15 residues. Only CDR3 DNA is held: 45 bases, read in frame from base 1. Sequencing was done on a sample of memory CD4+ T cells from blood. The sequence links TRBV27 to TRBJ2-2; a tentative D match to TRBD1 spans 6 bases. This receptor was taken from an adult in good health and CMV-seronegative. This receptor carries the CDR3 CASSSQGWGTGELFF. The sequenced DNA is TGTGCCAGCAGTTCACAGGGTTGGGGCACCGGGGAGCTGTTTTTT.